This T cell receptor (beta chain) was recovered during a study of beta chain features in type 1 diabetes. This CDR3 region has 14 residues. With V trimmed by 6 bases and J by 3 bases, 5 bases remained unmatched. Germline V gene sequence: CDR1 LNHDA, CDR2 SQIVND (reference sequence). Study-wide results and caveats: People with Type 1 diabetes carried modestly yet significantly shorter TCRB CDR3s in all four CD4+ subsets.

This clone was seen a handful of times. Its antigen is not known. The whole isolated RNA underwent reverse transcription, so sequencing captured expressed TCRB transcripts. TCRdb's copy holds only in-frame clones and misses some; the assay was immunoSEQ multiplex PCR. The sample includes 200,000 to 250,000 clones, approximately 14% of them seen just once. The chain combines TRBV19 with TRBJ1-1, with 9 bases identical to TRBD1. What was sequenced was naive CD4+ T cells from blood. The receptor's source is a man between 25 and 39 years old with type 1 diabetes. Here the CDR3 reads CASREQGAHTEAFF. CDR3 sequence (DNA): TGTGCCAGTAGGGAACAGGGGGCTCACACTGAAGCTTTCTTT.